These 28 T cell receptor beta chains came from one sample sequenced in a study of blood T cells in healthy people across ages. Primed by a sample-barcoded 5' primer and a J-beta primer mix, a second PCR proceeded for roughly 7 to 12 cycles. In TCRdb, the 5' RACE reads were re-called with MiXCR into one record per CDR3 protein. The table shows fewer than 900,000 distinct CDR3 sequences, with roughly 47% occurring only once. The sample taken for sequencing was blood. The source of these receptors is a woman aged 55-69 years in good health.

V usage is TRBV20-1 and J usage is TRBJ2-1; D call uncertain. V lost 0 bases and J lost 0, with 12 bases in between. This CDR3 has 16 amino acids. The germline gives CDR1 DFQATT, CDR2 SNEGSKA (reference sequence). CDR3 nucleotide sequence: TGCAGTGCTAGAGAACCTAGTGCGAGCTCCTACAATGAGCAGTTCTTC. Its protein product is CSAREPSASSYNEQFF.

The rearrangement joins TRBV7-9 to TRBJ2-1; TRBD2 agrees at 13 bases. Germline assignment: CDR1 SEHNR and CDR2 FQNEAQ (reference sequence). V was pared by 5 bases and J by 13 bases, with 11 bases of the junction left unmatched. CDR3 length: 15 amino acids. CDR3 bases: TGTGCCAGCAGCCCTGGACTAGCGGGAGTGGAGACCCAGTTCTTC. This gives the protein CASSPGLAGVETQFF. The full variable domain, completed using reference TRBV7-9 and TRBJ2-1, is DTGVSQNPRHKITKRGQNVTFRCDPISEHNRLYWYRQTLGQGPEFLTYFQNEAQLEKSRLLSDRFSAERPKGSFSTLEIQRTEQGDSAMYLCASSPGLAGVETQFFGPGTRLTVL.

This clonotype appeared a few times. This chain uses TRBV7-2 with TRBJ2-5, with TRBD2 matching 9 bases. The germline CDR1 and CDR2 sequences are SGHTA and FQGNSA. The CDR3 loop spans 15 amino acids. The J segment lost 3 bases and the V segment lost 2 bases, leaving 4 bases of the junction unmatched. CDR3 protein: CASSLRVAGEETQYF. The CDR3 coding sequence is TGTGCCAGCAGCTTAAGGGTAGCGGGGGAAGAGACCCAGTACTTC.

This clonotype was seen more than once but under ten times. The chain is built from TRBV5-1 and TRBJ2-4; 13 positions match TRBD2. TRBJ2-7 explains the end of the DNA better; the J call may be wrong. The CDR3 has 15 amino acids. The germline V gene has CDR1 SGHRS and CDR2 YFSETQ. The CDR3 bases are TGCGCCAGCAGCGTGACTAGCGGGGGGATCTACGAGCAGTACTTC. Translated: CASSVTSGGIYEQYF.

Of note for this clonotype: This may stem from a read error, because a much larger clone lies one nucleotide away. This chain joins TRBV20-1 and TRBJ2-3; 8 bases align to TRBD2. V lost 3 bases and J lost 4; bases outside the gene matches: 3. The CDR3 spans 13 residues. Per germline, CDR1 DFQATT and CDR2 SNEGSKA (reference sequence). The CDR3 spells CSARQAGADTQYF. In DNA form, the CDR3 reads TGCAGTGCTAGGCAAGCGGGGGCAGATACGCAGTATTTT.

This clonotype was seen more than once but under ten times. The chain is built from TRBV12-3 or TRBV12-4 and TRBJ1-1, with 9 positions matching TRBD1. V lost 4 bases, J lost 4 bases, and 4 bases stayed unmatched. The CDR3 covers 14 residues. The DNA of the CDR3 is TGTGCCAGCAGTTCACAGGGGGCGAGCACTGAAGCTTTCTTT. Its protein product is CASSSQGASTEAFF.

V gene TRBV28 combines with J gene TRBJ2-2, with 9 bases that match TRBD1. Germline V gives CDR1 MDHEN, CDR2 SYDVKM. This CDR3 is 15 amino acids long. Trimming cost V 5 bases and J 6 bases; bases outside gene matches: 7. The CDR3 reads CASSPGDRDPGELFF. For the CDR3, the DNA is TGTGCCAGCAGTCCCGGGGACAGGGACCCCGGGGAGCTGTTTTTT.

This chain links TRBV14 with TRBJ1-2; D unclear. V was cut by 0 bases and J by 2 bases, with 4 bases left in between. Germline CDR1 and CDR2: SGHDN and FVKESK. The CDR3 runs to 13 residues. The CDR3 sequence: CASSQDQNYGYTF. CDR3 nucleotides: TGTGCCAGCAGCCAAGACCAGAACTATGGCTACACCTTC.

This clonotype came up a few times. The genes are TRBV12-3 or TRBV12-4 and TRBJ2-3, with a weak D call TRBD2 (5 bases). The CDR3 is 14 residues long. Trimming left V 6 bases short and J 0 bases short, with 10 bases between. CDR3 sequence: CASRSLASTDTQYF. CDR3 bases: TGTGCCAGCAGAAGCCTAGCCAGCACAGATACGCAGTATTTT.

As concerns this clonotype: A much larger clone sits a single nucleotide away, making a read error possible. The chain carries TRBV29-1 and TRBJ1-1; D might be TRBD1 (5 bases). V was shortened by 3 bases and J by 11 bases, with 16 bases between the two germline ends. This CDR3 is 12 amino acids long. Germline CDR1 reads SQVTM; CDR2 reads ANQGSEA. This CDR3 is CSVETGRNDAFF. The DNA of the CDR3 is TGCAGCGTTGAGACGGGACGGAACGACGCTTTCTTT.

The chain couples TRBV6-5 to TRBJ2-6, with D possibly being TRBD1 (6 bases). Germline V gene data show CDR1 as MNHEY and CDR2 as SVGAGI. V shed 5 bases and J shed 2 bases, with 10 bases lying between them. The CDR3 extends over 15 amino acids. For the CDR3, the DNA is TGTGCCAGCAGTGGTCAGGGGACTGGGGCCAACGTCCTGACTTTC. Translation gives CASSGQGTGANVLTF.

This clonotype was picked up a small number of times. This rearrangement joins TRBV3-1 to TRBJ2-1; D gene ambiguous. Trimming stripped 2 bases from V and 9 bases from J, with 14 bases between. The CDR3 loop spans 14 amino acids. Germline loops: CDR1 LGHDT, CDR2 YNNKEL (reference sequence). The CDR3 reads CASSQTPLVGEQFF. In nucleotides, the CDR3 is TGTGCCAGCAGCCAAACCCCCCTAGTGGGTGAGCAGTTCTTC.

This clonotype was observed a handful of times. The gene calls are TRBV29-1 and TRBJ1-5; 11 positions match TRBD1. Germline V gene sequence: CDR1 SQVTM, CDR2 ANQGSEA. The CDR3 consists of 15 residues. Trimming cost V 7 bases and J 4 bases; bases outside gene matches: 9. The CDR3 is CSAAYGTGGNQPQHF. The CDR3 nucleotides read TGCAGCGCTGCATACGGGACAGGGGGTAATCAGCCCCAGCATTTT.

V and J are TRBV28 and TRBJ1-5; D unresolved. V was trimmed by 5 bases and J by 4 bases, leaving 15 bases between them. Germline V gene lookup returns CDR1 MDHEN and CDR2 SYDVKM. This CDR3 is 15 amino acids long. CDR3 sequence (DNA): TGTGCCAGCAGTCTCCGACCGGGTCCTAATCAGCCCCAGCATTTT. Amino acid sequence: CASSLRPGPNQPQHF.

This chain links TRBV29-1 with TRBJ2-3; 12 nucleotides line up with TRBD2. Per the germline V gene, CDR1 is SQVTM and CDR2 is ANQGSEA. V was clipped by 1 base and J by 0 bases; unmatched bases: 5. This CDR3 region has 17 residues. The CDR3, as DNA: TGCAGCGTTGAAGGACTAGCGGGAGCCCTTAGCACAGATACGCAGTATTTT. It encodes CSVEGLAGALSTDTQYF.

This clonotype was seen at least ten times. CDR3 in amino acids: CAISASSGAYEQYF. The CDR3 region has the DNA TGTGCCATCAGTGCGTCTAGCGGGGCCTACGAGCAGTACTTC. This rearrangement joins TRBV10-3 to TRBJ2-7, with 9 positions matching TRBD2. This CDR3 is 14 amino acids long. Per germline, CDR1 ENHRY and CDR2 SYGVKD. The V and J ends lost 4 bases and 2 bases, in that order; junction bases with no gene match: 3.

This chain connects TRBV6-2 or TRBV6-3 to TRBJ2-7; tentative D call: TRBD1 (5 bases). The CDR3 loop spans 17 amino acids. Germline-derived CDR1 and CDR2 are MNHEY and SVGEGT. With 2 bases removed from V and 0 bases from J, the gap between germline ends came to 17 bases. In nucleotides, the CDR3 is TGTGCCAGCAGTTACCCCAATGGGGCCAAGTTCTCCTACGAGCAGTACTTC. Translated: CASSYPNGAKFSYEQYF.

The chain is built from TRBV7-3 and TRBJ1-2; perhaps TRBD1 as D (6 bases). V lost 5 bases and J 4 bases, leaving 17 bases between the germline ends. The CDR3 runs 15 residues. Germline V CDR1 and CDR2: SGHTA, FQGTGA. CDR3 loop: CASSPGGGHAYGYTF. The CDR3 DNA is TGTGCCAGCAGCCCCGGGGGCGGTCACGCCTATGGCTACACCTTC.

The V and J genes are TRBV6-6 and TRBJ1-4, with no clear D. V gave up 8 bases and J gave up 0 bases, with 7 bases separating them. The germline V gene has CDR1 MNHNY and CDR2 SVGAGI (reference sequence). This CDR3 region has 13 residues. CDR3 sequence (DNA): TGTGCCAGCCGGAGCGCAACTAATGAAAAACTGTTTTTT. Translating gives CASRSATNEKLFF.

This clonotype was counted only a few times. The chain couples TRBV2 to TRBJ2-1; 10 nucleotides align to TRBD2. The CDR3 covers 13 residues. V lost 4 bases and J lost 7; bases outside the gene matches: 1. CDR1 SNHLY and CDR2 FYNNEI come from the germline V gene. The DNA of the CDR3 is TGTGCCAGCAGTGGGACTAGCGGAAATGAGCAGTTCTTC. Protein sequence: CASSGTSGNEQFF.

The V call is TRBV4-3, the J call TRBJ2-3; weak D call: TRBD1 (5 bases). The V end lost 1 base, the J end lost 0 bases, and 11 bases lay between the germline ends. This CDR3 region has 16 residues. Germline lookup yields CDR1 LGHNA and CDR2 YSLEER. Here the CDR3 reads CASSQGWGTSTDTQYF. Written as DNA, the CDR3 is TGCGCCAGCAGCCAAGGATGGGGCACTAGCACAGATACGCAGTATTTT.

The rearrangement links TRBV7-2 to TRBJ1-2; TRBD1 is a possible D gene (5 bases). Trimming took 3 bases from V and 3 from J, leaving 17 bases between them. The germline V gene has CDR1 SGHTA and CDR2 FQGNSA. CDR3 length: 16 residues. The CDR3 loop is CASSFATGGTYYGYTF. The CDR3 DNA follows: TGTGCCAGCAGCTTCGCGACGGGTGGGACCTACTATGGCTACACCTTC.

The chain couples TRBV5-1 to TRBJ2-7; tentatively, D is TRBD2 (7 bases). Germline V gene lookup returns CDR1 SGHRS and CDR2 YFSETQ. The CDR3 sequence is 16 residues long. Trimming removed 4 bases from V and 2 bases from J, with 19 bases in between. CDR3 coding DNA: TGCGCCAGCAGCCGCCTCACTGGGGGGGCCCCCTACGAGCAGTACTTC. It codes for CASSRLTGGAPYEQYF.

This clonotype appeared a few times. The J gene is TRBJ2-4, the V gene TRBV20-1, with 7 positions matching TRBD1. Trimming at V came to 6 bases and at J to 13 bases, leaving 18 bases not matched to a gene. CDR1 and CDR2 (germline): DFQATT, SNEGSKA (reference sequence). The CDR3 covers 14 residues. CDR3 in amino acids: CSAISGTEIWEQYF. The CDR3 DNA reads TGCAGTGCAATTTCCGGGACAGAGATCTGGGAGCAGTACTTC.

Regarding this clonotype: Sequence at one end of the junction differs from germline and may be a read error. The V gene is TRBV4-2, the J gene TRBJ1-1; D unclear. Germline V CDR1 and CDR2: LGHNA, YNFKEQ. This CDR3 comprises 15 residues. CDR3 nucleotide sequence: TGTGCCAGCAGCCGCAGCCCATCATTGAACACTGAGGCTTTCTTT. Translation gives CASSRSPSLNTEAFF.

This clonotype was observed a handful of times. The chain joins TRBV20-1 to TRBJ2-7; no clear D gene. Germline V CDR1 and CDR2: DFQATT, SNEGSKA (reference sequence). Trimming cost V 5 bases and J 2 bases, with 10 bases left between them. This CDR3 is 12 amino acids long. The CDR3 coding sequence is TGCAGTGCTCCTGACGAAACCTACGAGCAGTACTTC. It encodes CSAPDETYEQYF.

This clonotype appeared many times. The CDR3 region is CASSHLTGAMSYEQYF. Here the CDR3 DNA reads TGTGCCAGCAGTCACCTAACAGGGGCGATGTCCTACGAGCAGTACTTC. V gene TRBV6-5 combines with J gene TRBJ2-7, with 7 bases fitting TRBD1. Germline values: CDR1 MNHEY, CDR2 SVGAGI. This CDR3 is built from 16 residues. Germline trimming cut 5 bases from V and 1 base from J; bases unmatched to any gene: 11.

CDR3 protein: CASSISGSDEQFF. The CDR3 DNA is TGTGCCAGCAGCATTAGCGGGAGCGACGAGCAGTTCTTC. This chain links TRBV9 with TRBJ2-1; 9 bases are a match to TRBD2. V lost 4 bases, J lost 10 bases, and 6 bases stayed unmatched. Germline V gene lookup returns CDR1 SGDLS and CDR2 YYNGEE. The CDR3 runs to 13 residues.